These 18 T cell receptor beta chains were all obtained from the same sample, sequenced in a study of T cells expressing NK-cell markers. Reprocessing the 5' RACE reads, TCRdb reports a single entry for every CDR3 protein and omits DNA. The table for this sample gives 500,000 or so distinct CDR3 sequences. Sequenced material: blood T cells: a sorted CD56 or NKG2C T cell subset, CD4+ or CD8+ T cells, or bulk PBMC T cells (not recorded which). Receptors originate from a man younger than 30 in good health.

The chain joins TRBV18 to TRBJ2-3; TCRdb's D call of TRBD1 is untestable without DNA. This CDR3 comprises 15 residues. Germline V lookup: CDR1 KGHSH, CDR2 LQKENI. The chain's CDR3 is CASSPLGRGTDTQYF.

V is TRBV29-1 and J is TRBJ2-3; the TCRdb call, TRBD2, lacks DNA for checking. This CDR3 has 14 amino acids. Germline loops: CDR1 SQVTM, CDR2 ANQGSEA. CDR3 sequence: CSGRRSGVTDTQYF.

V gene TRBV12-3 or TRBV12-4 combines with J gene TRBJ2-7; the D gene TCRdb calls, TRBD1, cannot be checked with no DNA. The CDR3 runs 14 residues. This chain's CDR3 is CASSSRDRGLEQYF.

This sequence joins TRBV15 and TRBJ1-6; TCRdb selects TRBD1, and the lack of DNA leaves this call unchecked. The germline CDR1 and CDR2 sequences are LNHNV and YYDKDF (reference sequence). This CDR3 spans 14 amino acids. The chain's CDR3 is CATSRDRVGSPLHF. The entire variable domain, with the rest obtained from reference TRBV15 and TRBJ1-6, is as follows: DAMVIQNPRYQVTQFGKPVTLSCSQTLNHNVMYWYQQKSSQAPKLLFHYYDKDFNNEADTPDNFQSRRPNTSFCFLDIRSPGLGDTAMYLCATSRDRVGSPLHFGNGTRLTVT.

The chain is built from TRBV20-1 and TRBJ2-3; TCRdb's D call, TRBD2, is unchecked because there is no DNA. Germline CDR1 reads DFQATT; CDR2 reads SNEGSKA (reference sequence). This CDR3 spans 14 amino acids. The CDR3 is CSALAGPSTDTQYF.

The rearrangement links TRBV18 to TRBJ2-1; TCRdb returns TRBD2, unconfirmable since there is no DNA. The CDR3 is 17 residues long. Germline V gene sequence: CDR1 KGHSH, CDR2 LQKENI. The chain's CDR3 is CASSPLTGRAGDNEQFF. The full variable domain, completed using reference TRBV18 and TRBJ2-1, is NAGVMQNPRHLVRRRGQEARLRCSPMKGHSHVYWYRQLPEEGLKFMVYLQKENIIDESGMPKERFSAEFPKEGPSILRIQQVVRGDSAAYFCASSPLTGRAGDNEQFFGPGTRLTVL.

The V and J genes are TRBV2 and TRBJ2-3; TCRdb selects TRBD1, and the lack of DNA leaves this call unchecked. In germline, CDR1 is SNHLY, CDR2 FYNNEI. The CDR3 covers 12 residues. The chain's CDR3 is CASRDPLDTQYF.

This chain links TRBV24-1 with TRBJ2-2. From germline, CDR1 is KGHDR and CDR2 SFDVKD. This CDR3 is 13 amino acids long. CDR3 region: CATSDRIHRGLFF.

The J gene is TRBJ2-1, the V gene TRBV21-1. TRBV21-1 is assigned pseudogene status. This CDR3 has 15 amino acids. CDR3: CASSKEGYSYNEQFF.

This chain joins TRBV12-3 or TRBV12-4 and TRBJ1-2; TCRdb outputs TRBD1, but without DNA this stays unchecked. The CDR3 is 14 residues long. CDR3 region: CASSRDREVSGYTF.

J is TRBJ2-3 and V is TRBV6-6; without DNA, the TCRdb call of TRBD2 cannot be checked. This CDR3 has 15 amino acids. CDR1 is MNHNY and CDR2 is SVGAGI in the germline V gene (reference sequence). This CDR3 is CASMSGGRGADTQYF.

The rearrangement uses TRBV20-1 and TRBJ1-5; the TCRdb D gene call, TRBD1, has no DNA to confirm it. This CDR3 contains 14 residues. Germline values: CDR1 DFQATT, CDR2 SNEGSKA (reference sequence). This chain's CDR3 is CSARGGTKRQPQHF.

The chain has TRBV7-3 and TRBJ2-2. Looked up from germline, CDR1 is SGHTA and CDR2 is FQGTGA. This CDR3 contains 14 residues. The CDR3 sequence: CASSLTPSGGELFF.

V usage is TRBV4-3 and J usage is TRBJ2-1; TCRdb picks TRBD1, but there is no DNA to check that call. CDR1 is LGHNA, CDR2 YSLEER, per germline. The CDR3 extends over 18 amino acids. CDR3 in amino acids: CASSQDPPGSSSYNEQFF.

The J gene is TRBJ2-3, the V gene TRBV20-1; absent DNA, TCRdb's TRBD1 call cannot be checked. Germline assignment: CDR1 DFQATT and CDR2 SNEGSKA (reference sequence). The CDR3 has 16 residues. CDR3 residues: CSAVSRDTISTDTQYF.

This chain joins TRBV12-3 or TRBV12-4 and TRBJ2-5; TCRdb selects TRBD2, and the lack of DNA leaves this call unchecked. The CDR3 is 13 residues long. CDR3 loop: CASSRTSLETQYF.

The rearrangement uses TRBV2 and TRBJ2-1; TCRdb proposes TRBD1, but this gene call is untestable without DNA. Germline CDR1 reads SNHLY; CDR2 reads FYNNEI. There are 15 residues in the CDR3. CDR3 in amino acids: CASRGDSLPYNEQFF.

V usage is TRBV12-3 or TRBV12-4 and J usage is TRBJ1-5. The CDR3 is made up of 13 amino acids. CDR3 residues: CASHRAEGQPQHF.